This T cell receptor (beta chain) originates from a study of OX40 agonist ivuxolimab in advanced cancers. Study-wide background: Patients were treated with intravenous ivuxolimab, dosed at 0.01 to 10 mg/kg and infused every 2 weeks.

Study-wide results and limits: At doses 0.1 to 3.0 mg/kg, CD4+ and CD8+ clones expanded. On average, CD8+ T cells had more expanded clones than CD4+.

The repertoire was sequenced with immunoSEQ multiplex PCR; TCRdb's copy has only in-frame clones and lacks some. There are roughly 80,000 clones in the sample; around 92% occur only once, and around 2.5% lies in the top ten. Regarding this clone: The antigen is unknown.

Germline V gene data show CDR1 as SGHTA and CDR2 as FQGNSA. V lost 2 bases, J lost 0 bases, and 11 bases lay in between. The CDR3 totals 15 residues. Sequences were derived from CD4+ or CD8+ T cells sorted from blood, sampled in a trial of the OX40 agonist ivuxolimab. The sequence was collected from an adult with an advanced solid tumor such as melanoma, head and neck, liver or kidney cancer. The chain couples TRBV7-2 to TRBJ2-7; D remains unclear. The CDR3 DNA follows: TGTGCCAGCAGCTTACGATATACCAGCTCCTACGAGCAGTACTTC. This codes for CASSLRYTSSYEQYF. Using reference TRBV7-2 and TRBJ2-7 for the parts outside the CDR3, the full variable domain is GAGVSQSPSNKVTEKGKDVELRCDPISGHTALYWYRQSLGQGLEFLIYFQGNSAPDKSGLPSDRFSAERTGGSVSTLTIQRTQQEDSAVYLCASSLRYTSSYEQYFGPGTRLTVT.